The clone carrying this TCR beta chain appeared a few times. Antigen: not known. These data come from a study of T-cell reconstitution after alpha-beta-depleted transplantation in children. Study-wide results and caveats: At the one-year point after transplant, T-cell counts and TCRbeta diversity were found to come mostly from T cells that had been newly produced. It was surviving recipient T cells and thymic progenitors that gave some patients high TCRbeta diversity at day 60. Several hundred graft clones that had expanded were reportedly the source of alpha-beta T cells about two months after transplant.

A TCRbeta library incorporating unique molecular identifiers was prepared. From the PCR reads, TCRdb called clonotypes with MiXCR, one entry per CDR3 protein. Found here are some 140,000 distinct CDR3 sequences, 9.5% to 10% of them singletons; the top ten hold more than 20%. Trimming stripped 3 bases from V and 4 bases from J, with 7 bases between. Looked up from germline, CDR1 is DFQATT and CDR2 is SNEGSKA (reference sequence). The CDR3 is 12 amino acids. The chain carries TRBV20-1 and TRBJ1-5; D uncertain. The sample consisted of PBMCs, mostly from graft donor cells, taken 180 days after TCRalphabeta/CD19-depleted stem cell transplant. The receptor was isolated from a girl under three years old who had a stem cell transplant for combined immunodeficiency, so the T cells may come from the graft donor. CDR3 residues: CSASYLNQPQHF. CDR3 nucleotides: TGCAGTGCTAGTTACCTAAATCAGCCCCAGCATTTT.